This TCR beta chain came from a study of shared clonotypes between healthy human individuals. The CDR3 covers 17 residues. The V gene's germline CDR1 is SGHRS and CDR2 YFSETQ. Trimming stripped 0 bases from V and 6 bases from J, with 21 bases between. As defined, naive CD8 cells were CD45RO-negative and positively selected for CCR7, with terminally differentiated effector memory CD45RA+ cells excluded. Deep-level assay runs were performed. Produced via immunoSEQ multiplex PCR; TCRdb's table is partial and in-frame only. The profile shows roughly 2.1 million clones, approximately 94% of them singletons.

The chain carries TRBV5-1 and TRBJ1-1; no reliable D call. The specimen sequenced was naive CD8+ T cells from PBMCs. The clonotype comes from a man aged 18 to 30 in good health. Some clones in this sample may be carry-over from other donors' samples. In DNA form, the CDR3 reads TGCGCCAGCAGCTTGGAGGGCCCCGCGACGCCCCAACCTGAAGCTTTCTTT. Its protein product is CASSLEGPATPQPEAFF. Based on the CDR3 plus reference TRBV5-1 and TRBJ1-1, the full variable domain is KAGVTQTPRYLIKTRGQQVTLSCSPISGHRSVSWYQQTPGQGLQFLFEYFSETQRNKGNFPGRFSGRQFSNSRSEMNVSTLELGDSALYLCASSLEGPATPQPEAFFGQGTRLTVV.